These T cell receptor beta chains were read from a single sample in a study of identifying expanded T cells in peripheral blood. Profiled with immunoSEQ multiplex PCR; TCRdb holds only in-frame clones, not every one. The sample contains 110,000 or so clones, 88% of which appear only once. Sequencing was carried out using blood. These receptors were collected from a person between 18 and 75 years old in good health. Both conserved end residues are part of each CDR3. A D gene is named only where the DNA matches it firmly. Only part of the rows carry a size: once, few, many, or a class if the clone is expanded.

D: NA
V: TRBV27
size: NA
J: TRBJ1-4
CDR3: CASSLNPNEKLFF
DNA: TGTGCCAGCAGCTTAAATCCTAATGAAAAACTGTTTTTT

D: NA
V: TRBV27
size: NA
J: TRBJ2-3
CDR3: CASNLRGGRADTQYF
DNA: TGTGCCAGCAATCTTCGGGGCGGACGGGCGGATACGCAGTATTTT

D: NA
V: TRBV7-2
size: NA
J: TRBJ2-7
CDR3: CASSLAGTGYYEQYF
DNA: TGTGCCAGCAGCTTAGCCGGGACTGGTTACTACGAGCAGTACTTC

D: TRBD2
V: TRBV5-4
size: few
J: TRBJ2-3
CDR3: CASRRDLAGVLDTQYF
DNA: TGTGCCAGCAGGCGGGATCTAGCGGGGGTCCTAGATACGCAGTATTTT

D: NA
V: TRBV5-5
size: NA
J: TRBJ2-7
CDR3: CASSLLTTGTSYEQYF
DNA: TGTGCCAGCAGCTTGTTGACCACCGGGACCTCCTACGAGCAGTACTTC

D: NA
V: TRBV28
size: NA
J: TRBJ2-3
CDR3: CASRGAGSNTDTQYF
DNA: TGTGCCAGCAGAGGAGCGGGTAGTAACACAGATACGCAGTATTTT

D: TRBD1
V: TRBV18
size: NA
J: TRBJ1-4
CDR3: CASSPRTGGQKLFF
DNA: TGTGCCAGCTCACCTCGTACAGGGGGTCAAAAACTGTTTTTT

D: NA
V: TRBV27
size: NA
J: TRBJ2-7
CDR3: CASSAPGRVSYEQYF
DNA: TGTGCCAGCAGTGCGCCCGGACGGGTCTCCTACGAGCAGTACTTC

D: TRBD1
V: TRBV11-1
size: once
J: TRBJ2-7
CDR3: CASSLWERGQYEQYF
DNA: TGTGCCAGCAGCTTGTGGGAGAGGGGGCAATACGAGCAGTACTTC

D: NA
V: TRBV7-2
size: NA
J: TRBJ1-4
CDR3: CASSLGQTNEKLFF
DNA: TGTGCCAGCAGCTTAGGACAGACTAATGAAAAACTGTTTTTT

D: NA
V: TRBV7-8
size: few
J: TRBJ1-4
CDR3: CASSPDRGEKLFF
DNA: TGTGCCAGCAGCCCAGACAGAGGTGAAAAACTGTTTTTT

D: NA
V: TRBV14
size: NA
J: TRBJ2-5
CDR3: CASNLLGGETQYF
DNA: TGTGCCAGCAACCTACTAGGAGGGGAGACCCAGTACTTC

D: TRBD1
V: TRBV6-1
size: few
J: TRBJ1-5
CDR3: CASSEVGQGDQPQHF
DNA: TGTGCCAGCAGTGAAGTAGGACAGGGGGATCAGCCCCAGCATTTT

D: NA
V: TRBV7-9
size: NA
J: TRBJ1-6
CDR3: CASSFEGQNSPLHF
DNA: TGTGCCAGCAGCTTTGAGGGGCAAAATTCACCCCTCCACTTT

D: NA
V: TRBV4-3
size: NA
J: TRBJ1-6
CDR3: CASSQGRERNSPLHF
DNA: TGCGCCAGCAGCCAAGGCCGGGAGCGGAATTCACCCCTCCACTTT

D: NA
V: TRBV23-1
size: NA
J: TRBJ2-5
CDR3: CASPQGWETQYF
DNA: TGCGCCAGCCCACAGGGTTGGGAGACCCAGTACTTC

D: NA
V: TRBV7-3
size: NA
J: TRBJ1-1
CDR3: CASSLGGWTEAFF
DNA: TGTGCCAGCAGCTTAGGGGGTTGGACTGAAGCTTTCTTT

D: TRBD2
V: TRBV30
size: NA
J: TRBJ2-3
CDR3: CAWSVGLDTDTQYF
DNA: TGTGCCTGGAGTGTCGGACTAGACACAGATACGCAGTATTTT

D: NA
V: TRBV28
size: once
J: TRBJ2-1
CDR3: CASSPPGILEPYNEQFF
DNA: TGTGCCAGCAGTCCCCCCGGGATCCTAGAGCCCTACAATGAGCAGTTCTTC

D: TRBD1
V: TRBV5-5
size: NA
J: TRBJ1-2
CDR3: CASSRRFGDRGDGYTF
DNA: TGTGCCAGCAGCCGACGTTTCGGGGACAGGGGGGATGGCTACACCTTC

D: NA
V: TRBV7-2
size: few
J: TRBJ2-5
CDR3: CASSLVSSFSSETQYF
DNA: TGTGCCAGCAGCTTGGTCAGCTCCTTCTCGTCTGAGACCCAGTACTTC

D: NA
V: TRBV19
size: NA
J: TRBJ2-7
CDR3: CASSIGQDSLYEQYF
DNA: TGTGCCAGTAGTATAGGTCAGGACTCCCTCTACGAGCAGTACTTC

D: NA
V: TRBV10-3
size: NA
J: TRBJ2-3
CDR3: CAISPLGGDTDTQYF
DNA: TGTGCCATCAGTCCGTTGGGGGGAGACACAGATACGCAGTATTTT

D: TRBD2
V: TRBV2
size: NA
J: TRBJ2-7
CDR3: CASSPTPGGALDEQYF
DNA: TGTGCCAGCAGTCCTACACCCGGGGGGGCACTGGACGAGCAGTACTTC

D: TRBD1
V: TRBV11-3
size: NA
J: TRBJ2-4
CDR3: CASSTDRMGIQYF
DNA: TGTGCCAGCAGCACGGACAGGATGGGCATTCAGTACTTC

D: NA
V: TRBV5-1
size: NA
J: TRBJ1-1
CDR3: CASSLEGRAEAFF
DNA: TGCGCCAGCAGCTTGGAGGGTCGCGCTGAAGCTTTCTTT

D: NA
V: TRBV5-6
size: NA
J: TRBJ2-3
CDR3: CASSLGGSTDTQYF
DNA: TGTGCCAGCAGCCTAGGGGGTAGCACAGATACGCAGTATTTT

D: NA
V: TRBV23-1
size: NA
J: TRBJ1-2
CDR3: CASSQPGVGYTF
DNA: TGCGCCAGCAGTCAACCGGGGGTTGGCTACACCTTC

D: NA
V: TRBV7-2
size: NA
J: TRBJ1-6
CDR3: CASSLVQSVSPLHF
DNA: TGTGCCAGCAGCTTAGTGCAGAGTGTATCACCCCTCCACTTT

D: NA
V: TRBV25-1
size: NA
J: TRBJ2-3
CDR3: CASSGGLPDTQYF
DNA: TGTGCCAGCAGTGGGGGACTCCCAGATACGCAGTATTTT

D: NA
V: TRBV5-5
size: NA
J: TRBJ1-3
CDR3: CASSLETASSGNTIYF
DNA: TGTGCCAGCAGCCTGGAGACAGCGAGCTCTGGAAACACCATATATTTT

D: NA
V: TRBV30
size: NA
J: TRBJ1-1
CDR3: CAWRGRTEAFF
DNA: TGTGCCTGGAGGGGGCGGACTGAAGCTTTCTTT

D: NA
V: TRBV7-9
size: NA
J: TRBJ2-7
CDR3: CASSFGTGYKDEQYF
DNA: TGTGCCAGCAGCTTTGGTACAGGGTACAAGGACGAGCAGTACTTC

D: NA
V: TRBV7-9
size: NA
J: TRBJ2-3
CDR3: CASRPGDPRDTQYF
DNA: TGTGCCAGCAGGCCCGGGGACCCCAGGGATACGCAGTATTTT

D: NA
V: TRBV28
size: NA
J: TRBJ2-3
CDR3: CASRSSGGTTNTQYF
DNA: TGTGCCAGCAGGAGTAGCGGAGGGACCACAAATACGCAGTATTTT

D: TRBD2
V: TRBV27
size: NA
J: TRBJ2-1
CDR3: CASSLGLAGGQDEQFF
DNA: TGTGCCAGCAGTTTGGGACTAGCGGGGGGGCAGGATGAGCAGTTCTTC

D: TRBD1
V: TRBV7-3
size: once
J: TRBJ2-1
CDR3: CASSSRPGQGANEQFF
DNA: TGTGCCAGCAGCTCACGCCCGGGACAGGGGGCGAATGAGCAGTTCTTC

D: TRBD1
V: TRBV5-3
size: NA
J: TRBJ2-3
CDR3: CARSAQGARALKDTDTQYF
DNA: TGTGCCAGAAGCGCACAGGGGGCGCGGGCGCTGAAGGATACAGATACGCAGTATTTT

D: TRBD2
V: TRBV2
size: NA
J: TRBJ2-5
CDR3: CASGLAGDVETQYF
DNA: TGTGCCAGCGGACTAGCGGGAGATGTAGAGACCCAGTACTTC

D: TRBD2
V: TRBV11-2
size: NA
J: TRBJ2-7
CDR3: CASSYTGLGRPYEQYF
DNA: TGTGCCAGCAGCTACACGGGACTAGGGAGGCCGTACGAGCAGTACTTC

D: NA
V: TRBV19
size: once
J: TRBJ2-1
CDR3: CASSIENTRRRQFF
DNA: TGTGCCAGTAGTATAGAAAACACAAGACGAAGGCAGTTCTTC

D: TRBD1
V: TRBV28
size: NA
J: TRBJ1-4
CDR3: CASRTSGQATTLNEKLFF
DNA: TGTGCCAGCAGAACAAGTGGACAGGCGACGACTTTGAATGAAAAACTGTTTTTT

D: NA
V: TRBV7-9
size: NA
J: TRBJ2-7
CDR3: CASSLMAGFSEQYF
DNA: TGTGCCAGCAGCTTAATGGCGGGATTCAGCGAGCAGTACTTC

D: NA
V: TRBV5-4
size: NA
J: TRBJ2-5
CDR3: CASSSAGRQETQYF
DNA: TGTGCCAGCAGCTCAGCGGGCCGCCAAGAGACCCAGTACTTC

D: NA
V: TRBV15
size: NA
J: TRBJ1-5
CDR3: CATSRQYDQPQHF
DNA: TGTGCCACCAGCAGGCAATATGATCAGCCCCAGCATTTT

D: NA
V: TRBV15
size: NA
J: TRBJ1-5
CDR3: CATSRGGTWEANQPQHF
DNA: TGTGCCACCAGCCGGGGGGGGACCTGGGAGGCCAATCAGCCCCAGCATTTT

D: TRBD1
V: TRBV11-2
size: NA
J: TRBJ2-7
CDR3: CASSSNKWTGQGFDEQYF
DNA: TGTGCCAGCAGCTCAAATAAGTGGACCGGACAGGGCTTCGACGAGCAGTACTTC

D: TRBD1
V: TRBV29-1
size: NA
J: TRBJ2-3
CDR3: CSVAGTGITDTQYF
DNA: TGCAGCGTTGCGGGGACAGGGATCACAGATACGCAGTATTTT

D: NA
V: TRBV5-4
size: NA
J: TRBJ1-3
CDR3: CASSLTLTGPSGNTIYF
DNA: TGTGCCAGCAGCCTCACTTTGACAGGACCTTCTGGAAACACCATATATTTT